This is a list of T cell receptor beta chains from one sample in a study of blood T cell repertoires in COVID-19. The repertoire was sequenced with immunoSEQ multiplex PCR; TCRdb's copy has only in-frame clones and lacks some. The sample contains 100,000 to 120,000 clones, about 85% of which appear only once. The sequenced material came from peripheral blood. These receptor sequences come from a human donor in a cohort sampled during active COVID-19. CDR3s include the opening cysteine and the closing phenylalanine or tryptophan. The D gene is left open where the match is weak. Clone size, where shown, is once, few, many, or a class for clones that have expanded.

>TRBD1|.|TRBJ1-1|TRBV29-1
TGCAGCGCCTACAGGGGTATGAACACTGAAGCTTTCTTT
CSAYRGMNTEAFF
>.|.|TRBJ1-5|TRBV4-2
TGTGCCAGCAGCCGGGAGAGGGTTTTGGGACAGCCCCAGCATTTT
CASSRERVLGQPQHF
>.|few|TRBJ2-7|TRBV6-5
TGTGCCAGTTACAGCGGGCCCGAGCAGTACTTC
CASYSGPEQYF
>TRBD1|.|TRBJ1-2|TRBV15
TGTGCCACCAGCAGCCGGGCAGGGGGCTATGGCTACACCTTC
CATSSRAGGYGYTF
>.|.|TRBJ2-6|TRBV9
TGTGCCAGCAGCGCAAACAGGATCTCTGGGGCCAACGTCCTGACTTTC
CASSANRISGANVLTF
>TRBD1|.|TRBJ2-7|TRBV4-1
TGCGCCAGCAGCCAAGTGGACAGGGAGTGGTACGAGCAGTACTTC
CASSQVDREWYEQYF
>.|.|TRBJ2-3|TRBV9
TGTGCCAGCAGCGTAGGTGCTAGCGTGGACACAGATACGCAGTATTTT
CASSVGASVDTDTQYF
>.|.|TRBJ1-6|TRBV5-5
TGTGCCAGCAGCTTGGCGCAGGGCCGGGATTCACCCCTCCACTTT
CASSLAQGRDSPLHF
>.|.|TRBJ1-1|TRBV18
TGTGCCAGCTCACCCCCCCCGAGGGATTCAGCTTTCTTT
CASSPPPRDSAFF
>.|once|TRBJ2-5|TRBV3-1/TRBV3-2
TGTGCCAGCAGCCAAGACCCGGGGCAGGGGTGGACCCAGTACTTC
CASSQDPGQGWTQYF
>TRBD2|.|TRBJ2-3|TRBV4-3
TGCGCCAGCAGCCAAGACCCAGCGGGGGAGGGGAATACGCAGTATTTT
CASSQDPAGEGNTQYF
>.|once|TRBJ1-2|TRBV13
TGTGCCAGCAGCCCCAGGGGTTACTATGGCTACACCTTC
CASSPRGYYGYTF
>TRBD1|.|TRBJ1-1|TRBV5-1
TGCGCCAGCAGCTTGGGGGGGACAGGACAGAACACTGAAGCTTTCTTT
CASSLGGTGQNTEAFF
>.|.|TRBJ1-6|TRBV2
TGTGCCAGCAGTGACACAGGTCTTCCAGTGCCCCTCCACTTT
CASSDTGLPVPLHF
>TRBD2|.|TRBJ2-1|TRBV7-2
TGTGCCAGCATCCGGACTAGCGGAACCTACAATGAGCAGTTCTTC
CASIRTSGTYNEQFF
>.|once|TRBJ1-2|TRBV7-2
TGTGCCAGCAGCTTACAGATTGTTGACTATGGCTACACCTTC
CASSLQIVDYGYTF
>TRBD2|.|TRBJ2-7|TRBV11-2
TGTGCCAGCAGCTTCGGGACTACGTTAAGCGAGCAGTACTTC
CASSFGTTLSEQYF
>TRBD2|.|TRBJ2-3|TRBV4-1
TGCGCCAGCAGCCAGAGCGGGGAGCAGGCAGATACGCAGTATTTT
CASSQSGEQADTQYF
>TRBD1|.|TRBJ1-1|TRBV27
TGTGCCAGCAGGCCCACAGGGGGAACTGAAGCTTTCTTT
CASRPTGGTEAFF
>.|.|TRBJ1-6|TRBV5-4
TGTGCCAGCAGCTCTAGGGAGCCCAATTCACCCCTCCACTTT
CASSSREPNSPLHF
>TRBD1|.|TRBJ1-2|TRBV10-3
TGTGCCATCACCCCAGGGGGCGCAGATTATGGCTACACCTTC
CAITPGGADYGYTF
>.|.|TRBJ2-7|TRBV3-1/TRBV3-2
TGTGCCAGCAGCTACTCAAACTACGAGCAGTACTTC
CASSYSNYEQYF
>TRBD2|.|TRBJ2-1|TRBV5-4
TGTGCCAGCAGCTTGGGGCGGGGGGGCAGGAATGAGCAGTTCTTC
CASSLGRGGRNEQFF
>TRBD2|.|TRBJ2-3|TRBV5-1
TGCGCCAGCAGCTTGGCTCGCGGAGCGGGAGGTGGGGATACGCAGTATTTT
CASSLARGAGGGDTQYF
>TRBD2|.|TRBJ2-3|TRBV10-1
TGCGCCAGCAGTCCCTTAGCGGGAGGGAGCACAGATACGCAGTATTTT
CASSPLAGGSTDTQYF
>.|.|TRBJ2-5|TRBV6-2/TRBV6-3
TGTGCCAGCAGTTTCAGGGTTGAAGAGACCCAGTACTTC
CASSFRVEETQYF
>.|.|TRBJ2-1|TRBV27
TGTGCCAGCAGTCTACGGAGGTTAGCTGAGCAGTTCTTC
CASSLRRLAEQFF
>.|.|TRBJ2-1|TRBV5-1
TGCGCCAGCAGGGCGGACAGCTCCTACAATGAGCAGTTCTTC
CASRADSSYNEQFF
>.|once|TRBJ1-1|TRBV21-1
TGTGCCAGCAGCTCCGGGACAGGGGGCCGGTGGGGATTGAACACTGAAGCTTTCTTT
CASSSGTGGRWGLNTEAFF
>TRBD1|.|TRBJ1-3|TRBV6-5
TGTGCCAGCAGCCGGACAGGTCCCTCTGGAAACACCATATATTTT
CASSRTGPSGNTIYF
>TRBD1|.|TRBJ1-3|TRBV6-5
TGTGCCAGCAGTCAGACCGGGACAGGTCTCTTCCTCGATTTT
CASSQTGTGLFLDF
>.|.|TRBJ1-1|TRBV6-2/TRBV6-3
TGTGCCAGCAGTTACGCCCCCGAGGAGCGAGCTTTCTTT
CASSYAPEERAFF
>.|.|TRBJ2-7|TRBV5-1
TGCGCCAGCAGCTTGTCCCCGGGCGGAGGCGCCTACGAGCAGTACTTC
CASSLSPGGGAYEQYF
>.|few|TRBJ2-3|TRBV24-1
TGTGCCACCAGTGGGGAGAATAGTAATACGCAGTATTTT
CATSGENSNTQYF
>TRBD1|.|TRBJ1-2|TRBV28
TGTGCCAGCAGCTTACAGGGGATCTATGGCTACACCTTC
CASSLQGIYGYTF
>.|.|TRBJ2-1|TRBV7-3
TGTGCCAGCAGCGCGCATGCCAATGAGCAGTTCTTC
CASSAHANEQFF
>.|.|TRBJ1-5|TRBV2
TGTGCCAGCAGTGCGGGGAATCAGCCCCAGCATTTT
CASSAGNQPQHF
>TRBD1|.|TRBJ2-7|TRBV5-1
TGCGCCAGCAGCTTGGGAAGGACAGGGGCGGGGGTCGAGCAGTACTTC
CASSLGRTGAGVEQYF
>TRBD1|.|TRBJ2-5|TRBV3-1/TRBV3-2
TGTGCCAGCAGCCTCCGAGGAACAGGGGTCGGGGAGACCCAGTACTTC
CASSLRGTGVGETQYF
>TRBD2|once|TRBJ2-7|TRBV28
TGTACCTCCGGGACTAGCGGCCCCTACGAGCAGTACTTC
CTSGTSGPYEQYF
>TRBD2|.|TRBJ2-7|TRBV7-7
TGTGCTAGCAGCTTACGCGCCCCTAGGGTTCGGGGGGGAGTCTACGAGCAGTACTTC
CASSLRAPRVRGGVYEQYF
>.|once|TRBJ2-2|TRBV12-3/TRBV12-4
TGTGCCAGCAGTCCCCGGGCCGGGGAGCTGTTTTTT
CASSPRAGELFF
>.|.|TRBJ2-1|TRBV7-6
TGTGCCAGCAGCTTAGGTCTCGACAATGAGCAGTTCTTC
CASSLGLDNEQFF